The entry below gives a single T cell receptor beta chain sequence along with its context. As yet, its antigen is unknown. The time point: patch test 2, 6 weeks after DPC sensitization. Treatment here: therapeutic diphenylcyclopropenone sensitization with weekly scalp DPC. This entry belongs to a study of human T cells and chemical hapten exposure. General study results and limits: TCRs exceeding 1 in 1000 frequency stayed unchanged with DPC sensitization.

TCRdb ran MiXCR on the RACE reads and lists one entry per CDR3 protein. This sample has some 150,000 distinct CDR3 sequences, with roughly 12% found just once. The clonotype was recovered from a woman in her 50s with alopecia areata. Some clones in this sample may be carry-over from other donors' samples. This specimen consisted of whole blood, obtained in connection with sensitization to the hapten diphenylcyclopropenone (DPC).

The CDR3 region is CASSPDRLPLGYEQYF. In DNA, the CDR3 is TGTGCCAGCAGTCCAGACAGACTCCCTTTGGGCTACGAGCAGTACTTC. V gene TRBV12-3 or TRBV12-4 combines with J gene TRBJ2-7; possible D gene TRBD1, 5 bases. Trimming shortened V by 5 bases and J by 3 bases, and 20 bases separated the two germline ends. The CDR3 spans 16 residues.